This TCR beta chain is from a study of cytomegalovirus exposure and HLA in healthy donors. Study as a whole: Some 85 million unique TCRs, all from HLA-typed donors, were included in an early release of the data. Study-level results: Excluded were some V segments that proved indistinguishable, including TRBV6-2 and TRBV6-3. Presence/absence analysis assumed near-uniform sequencing depth across donors. As confirmed in vitro, a few CMV-associated chains were specific for CMV antigens.

The V gene's germline CDR1 is SGHRS and CDR2 YFSETQ. The ends were cut back, 1 base at V and 2 bases at J, with 15 bases in the middle. The CDR3 spans 16 residues. PCR was performed using 60 Vbeta and 13 Jbeta primers. Assay: immunoSEQ multiplex PCR; the TCRdb copy retains only in-frame clones and omits some. Among around 94,000 clones listed, about three fifths were seen once. In this sample, this clone turned up once. Its matching antigen is unknown. The sequencing sample was made of PBMCs. This clonotype was sampled from a human donor in good health. This chain connects TRBV5-1 to TRBJ1-1, with TRBD1 as a possible D gene (5 bases). The DNA of the CDR3 is TGCGCCAGCAGCTTGTCCCCAAACAGGCGAAACACTGAAGCTTTCTTT. This codes for CASSLSPNRRNTEAFF. The full variable domain, completed using reference TRBV5-1 and TRBJ1-1, is KAGVTQTPRYLIKTRGQQVTLSCSPISGHRSVSWYQQTPGQGLQFLFEYFSETQRNKGNFPGRFSGRQFSNSRSEMNVSTLELGDSALYLCASSLSPNRRNTEAFFGQGTRLTVV.